Sequencing of this T cell receptor (beta chain) was carried out in a study of identical twins. The CDR3 sequence is 16 residues long. J lost 4 bases, V lost 3 bases, and 8 bases had no gene match. Germline values: CDR1 SNHLY, CDR2 FYNNEI. cDNA molecules carried unique molecular identifiers, and template switching added a universal primer site. TCRdb called the 5' RACE reads again in MiXCR, with one record for every CDR3 protein. This table has hundreds of thousands of distinct CDR3 sequences, more than 9% appearing once. These same data were also listed under a study on yellow fever vaccine responses in identical twins.

The V call is TRBV2, the J call TRBJ2-1; 8 nucleotides match TRBD2. The sample comprised CD8+ T cells sorted from blood. The TCR originated in a woman younger than 30 in good health. Written as DNA, the CDR3 is TGTGCCAGCAGTGAGACCAGCGGGGGATTTTACAATGAGCAGTTCTTC. Protein product: CASSETSGGFYNEQFF.